The rows below give T cell receptor beta chains drawn from one sample of a study of T-cell reconstitution after alpha-beta-depleted transplantation in children. TCRdb used MiXCR to reprocess the PCR reads, holding one entry per CDR3 protein. The sample lists fewer than 550,000 distinct CDR3 sequences, over 9.5% occurring once. This specimen consisted of PBMCs, mostly from graft donor cells, obtained 180 days after TCRalphabeta/CD19-depleted stem cell transplant. The receptors were gathered from a female patient aged 2-15 years who had a stem cell transplant for aplastic anemia, so the T cells may come from the graft donor. Each CDR3 is given with its conserved first and last residue. Each record gives: V gene, clone size, J gene, D gene, CDR3 protein, CDR3 DNA. The D gene is left open where the match is weak. Size is omitted from some rows. Given values are once, few, many or a class for expanded clones.

TRBV11-2	.	TRBJ2-2	TRBD2	CASSLVLGGPPGTLRNTGELFF	TGTGCCAGCAGCTTAGTTCTGGGAGGGCCCCCAGGAACCCTGAGAAACACCGGGGAGCTGTTTTTT
TRBV29-1	few	TRBJ2-2	TRBD1	CSVARGTGRTGELFF	TGCAGCGTGGCGCGGGGGACAGGGAGAACCGGGGAGCTGTTTTTT
TRBV5-1	.	TRBJ2-1	TRBD2	CASSLPTSGTYNEQFF	TGCGCCAGCAGCTTACCGACTAGCGGAACCTACAATGAGCAGTTCTTC
TRBV5-1	.	TRBJ1-2	.	CASSLAPGPGRYGYTF	TGCGCCAGCAGCTTGGCCCCTGGGCCGGGGCGCTATGGCTACACCTTC
TRBV10-3	.	TRBJ1-1	TRBD1	CAISESGTGMNTEAFF	TGTGCCATCAGTGAGTCCGGGACAGGGATGAACACTGAAGCTTTCTTT
TRBV11-2	.	TRBJ1-5	.	CASSPRDTDQPQHF	TGTGCCAGCAGCCCCCGGGACACTGATCAGCCCCAGCATTTT
TRBV20-1	few	TRBJ2-2	TRBD2	CSATSGAGELFF	TGCAGTGCTACTAGCGGGGCCGGGGAGCTGTTTTTT
TRBV29-1	many	TRBJ2-1	.	CSVDPVYNEQFF	TGCAGCGTTGACCCAGTCTACAATGAGCAGTTCTTC
TRBV5-1	.	TRBJ2-3	TRBD2	CASSLELSGRRGDTQYF	TGCGCCAGCAGCTTGGAATTAAGCGGGAGACGGGGAGATACGCAGTATTTT
TRBV20-1	few	TRBJ2-3	TRBD1	CSASGQGATDTQYF	TGCAGTGCCTCGGGGCAGGGGGCCACAGATACGCAGTATTTT
TRBV28	.	TRBJ2-5	.	CASRGRHQETQYF	TGTGCCAGCAGGGGCAGGCACCAAGAGACCCAGTACTTC
TRBV11-2	.	TRBJ1-1	.	CASRRRKLQGPTEAFF	TGTGCCAGCAGGCGAAGAAAATTACAGGGCCCCACTGAAGCTTTCTTT
TRBV5-1	.	TRBJ1-2	.	CASSLGRDRRLGYTF	TGCGCCAGCAGCTTGGGAAGGGACCGCCGCCTGGGCTACACCTTC
TRBV7-2	.	TRBJ2-3	TRBD1	CASSLAQGAADTQYF	TGTGCCAGCAGCTTAGCACAGGGGGCTGCAGATACGCAGTATTTT
TRBV24-1	.	TRBJ2-1	TRBD2	CATSDPFGPDRGLAGAGVYNEQFF	TGTGCCACCAGTGATCCATTTGGGCCCGACAGGGGACTAGCGGGAGCAGGGGTTTACAATGAGCAGTTCTTC
TRBV7-2	.	TRBJ2-1	.	CASSLAGTISYNEQFF	TGTGCCAGCAGCTTAGCCGGGACCATCTCCTACAATGAGCAGTTCTTC
TRBV29-1	.	TRBJ2-3	TRBD2	CSVEGRGASTDTQYF	TGCAGCGTTGAAGGGCGGGGGGCTAGCACAGATACGCAGTATTTT
TRBV6-5	few	TRBJ2-2	.	CASSYGGSNTGELFF	TGTGCCAGCAGTTACGGCGGGTCGAACACCGGGGAGCTGTTTTTT
TRBV4-2	few	TRBJ2-7	TRBD2	CASSRLTSGSSYEQYF	TGTGCCAGCAGCCGTCTCACTAGCGGGAGCTCCTACGAGCAGTACTTC
TRBV29-1	many	TRBJ2-1	.	CSVGHRSSSYNEQFF	TGCAGCGTGGGTCACCGATCGAGCTCCTACAATGAGCAGTTCTTC
TRBV5-6	many	TRBJ1-1	TRBD1	CASSLKGATEAFF	TGTGCCAGCAGCTTAAAGGGGGCCACTGAAGCTTTCTTT